This T cell receptor beta chain comes out of a study of T-cell reconstitution after alpha-beta-depleted transplantation in children. Study-level points and caveats: Recipient T cells and thymic progenitors that survived were the source of the high TCRbeta diversity seen at day 60 in some patients. From newly produced T cells came most of the T-cell counts and diversity one year after transplant. Several hundred expanded graft clones reportedly gave rise to the alpha-beta T cells present about two months after transplant.

A remark on this clonotype: The antigen remains unidentified.

During its preparation, the TCRbeta library received unique molecular identifiers. One entry per CDR3 protein, called by TCRdb with MiXCR from the PCR reads. The data contain a few hundred thousand distinct CDR3 sequences, approximately 13% of them singletons. Per the germline V gene, CDR1 is SQVTM and CDR2 is ANQGSEA. Deletions cut 6 bases from V and 7 bases from J, with 12 bases between. The CDR3 totals 11 residues. The sequence was obtained from a male patient between 5 and 17 years old who had a stem cell transplant for acute myeloid leukemia, so the T cells may come from the graft donor. V and J are TRBV29-1 and TRBJ2-5, with TRBD2 as a possible D gene (6 bases). The sequencing here drew on PBMCs, mostly from graft donor cells, taken 360 days after TCRalphabeta/CD19-depleted stem cell transplant. CDR3 amino acids: CSVGPGGTQYF. As DNA, the CDR3 is TGCAGCGTCGGGCCCGGGGGGACCCAGTACTTC.